This T cell receptor (beta chain) was captured by sequencing in a study of T cell repertoires in cytomegalovirus infection. Study context: The authors used CMV epitopes that were HLA-C-restricted (recently identified) and HLA-B-restricted (well studied). From public TCR beta signatures came an indication of both CMV infection and matching HLA type. Study results and caveats: Ex vivo, HLA-C-restricted CMV-specific TCR beta clonotypes prevailed over the rest of the response. Totalled public TCR beta family frequency picked out people who carried CMV plus the relevant HLA.

CDR3 length: 13 amino acids. V lost 3 bases to trimming and J lost 6 bases; unmatched junction nucleotides: 4. Germline values: CDR1 DFQATT, CDR2 SNEGSKA (reference sequence). Each CDR3 protein is one row after TCRdb ran MiXCR on the reads. The profile covers 360,000 or so distinct CDR3 sequences, with about 34% appearing a single time and roughly 14% taken by the ten largest. Remarks on this clonotype: Its antigen is currently unknown.

Specimen: cultured PBMCs, collected from culture after CMV antigen stimulation. This chain connects TRBV20-1 to TRBJ2-7; 11 bases agree with TRBD2. The TCR was taken from a human donor in good health (CMV status not recorded). Some clones in this sample may be carry-over from other donors' samples. The CDR3, as DNA: TGCAGTGCTAGTCCTAGCGGGAGGCTCGAGCAGTACTTC. It codes for CSASPSGRLEQYF.